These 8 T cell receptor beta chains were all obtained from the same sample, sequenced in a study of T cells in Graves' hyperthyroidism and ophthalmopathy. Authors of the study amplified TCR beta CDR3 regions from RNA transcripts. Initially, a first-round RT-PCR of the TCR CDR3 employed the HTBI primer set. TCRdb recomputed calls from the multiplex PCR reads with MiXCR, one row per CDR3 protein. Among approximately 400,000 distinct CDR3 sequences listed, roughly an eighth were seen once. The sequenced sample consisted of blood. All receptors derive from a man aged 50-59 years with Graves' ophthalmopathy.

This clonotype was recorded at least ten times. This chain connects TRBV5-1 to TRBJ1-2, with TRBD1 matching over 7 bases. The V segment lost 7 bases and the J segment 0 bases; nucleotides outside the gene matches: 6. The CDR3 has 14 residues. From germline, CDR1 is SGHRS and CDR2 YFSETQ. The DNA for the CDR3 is TGCGCCAGCCGGGCGGGGACAGCTAACTATGGCTACACCTTC. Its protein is CASRAGTANYGYTF.

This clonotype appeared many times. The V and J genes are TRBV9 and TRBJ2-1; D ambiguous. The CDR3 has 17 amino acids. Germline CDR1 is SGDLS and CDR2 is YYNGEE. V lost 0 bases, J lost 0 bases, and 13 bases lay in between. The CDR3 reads CASSVGVALSSYNEQFF. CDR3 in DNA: TGTGCCAGCAGCGTAGGGGTAGCCTTGAGCTCCTACAATGAGCAGTTCTTC.

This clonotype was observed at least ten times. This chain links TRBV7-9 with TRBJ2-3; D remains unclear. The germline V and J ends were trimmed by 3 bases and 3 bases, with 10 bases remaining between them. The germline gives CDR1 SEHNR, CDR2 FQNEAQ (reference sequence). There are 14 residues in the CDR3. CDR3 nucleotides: TGTGCCAGCAGCTTTCATGCCGGAACAGATACGCAGTATTTT. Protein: CASSFHAGTDTQYF.

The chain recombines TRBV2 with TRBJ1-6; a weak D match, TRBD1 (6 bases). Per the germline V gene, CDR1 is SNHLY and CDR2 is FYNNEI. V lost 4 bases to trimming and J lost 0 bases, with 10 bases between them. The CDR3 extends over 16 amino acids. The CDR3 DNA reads TGTGCCAGCAGTGGGACAGCGAGCTCCTATAATTCACCCCTCCACTTT. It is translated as CASSGTASSYNSPLHF.

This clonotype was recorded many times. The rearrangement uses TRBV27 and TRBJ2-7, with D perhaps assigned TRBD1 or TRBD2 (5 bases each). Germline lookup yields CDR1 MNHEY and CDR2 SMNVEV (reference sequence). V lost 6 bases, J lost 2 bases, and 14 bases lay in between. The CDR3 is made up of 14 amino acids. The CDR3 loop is CASRPRDGTYEQYF. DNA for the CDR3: TGTGCCAGCAGACCCCGGGACGGGACCTACGAGCAGTACTTC.

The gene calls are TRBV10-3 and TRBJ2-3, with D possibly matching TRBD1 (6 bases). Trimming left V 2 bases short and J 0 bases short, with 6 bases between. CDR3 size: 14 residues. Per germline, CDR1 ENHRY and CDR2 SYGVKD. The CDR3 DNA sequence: TGTGCCATCAGTGAGCAGGGGAGCACAGATACGCAGTATTTT. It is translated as CAISEQGSTDTQYF.

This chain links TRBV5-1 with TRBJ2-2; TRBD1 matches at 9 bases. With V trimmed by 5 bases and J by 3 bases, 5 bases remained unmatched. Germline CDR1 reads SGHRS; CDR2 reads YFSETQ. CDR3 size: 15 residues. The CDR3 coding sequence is TGCGCCAGCAGACTTACAGGGGGCTACACCGGGGAGCTGTTTTTT. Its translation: CASRLTGGYTGELFF.

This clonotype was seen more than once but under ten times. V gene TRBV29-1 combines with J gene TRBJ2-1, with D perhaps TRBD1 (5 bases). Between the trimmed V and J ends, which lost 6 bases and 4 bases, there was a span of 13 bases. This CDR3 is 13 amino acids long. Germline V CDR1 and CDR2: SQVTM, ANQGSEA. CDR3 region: CSVGAGQYNEQFF. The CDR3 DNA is TGCAGCGTGGGCGCAGGGCAATACAATGAGCAGTTCTTC.